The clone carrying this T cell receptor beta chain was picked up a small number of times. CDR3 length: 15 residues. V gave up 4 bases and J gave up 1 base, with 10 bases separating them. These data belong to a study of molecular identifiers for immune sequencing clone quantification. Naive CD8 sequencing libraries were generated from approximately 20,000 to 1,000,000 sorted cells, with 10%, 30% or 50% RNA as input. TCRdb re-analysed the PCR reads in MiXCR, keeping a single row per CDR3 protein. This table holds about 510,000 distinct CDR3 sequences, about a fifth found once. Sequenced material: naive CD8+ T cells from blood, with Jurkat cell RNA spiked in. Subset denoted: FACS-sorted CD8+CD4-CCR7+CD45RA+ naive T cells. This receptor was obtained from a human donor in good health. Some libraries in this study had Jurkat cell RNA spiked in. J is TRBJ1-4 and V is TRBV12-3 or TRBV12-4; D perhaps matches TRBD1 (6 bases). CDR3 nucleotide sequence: TGTGCCAGCAGTTCAAACAGGGTAACTAATGAAAAACTGTTTTTT. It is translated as CASSSNRVTNEKLFF.